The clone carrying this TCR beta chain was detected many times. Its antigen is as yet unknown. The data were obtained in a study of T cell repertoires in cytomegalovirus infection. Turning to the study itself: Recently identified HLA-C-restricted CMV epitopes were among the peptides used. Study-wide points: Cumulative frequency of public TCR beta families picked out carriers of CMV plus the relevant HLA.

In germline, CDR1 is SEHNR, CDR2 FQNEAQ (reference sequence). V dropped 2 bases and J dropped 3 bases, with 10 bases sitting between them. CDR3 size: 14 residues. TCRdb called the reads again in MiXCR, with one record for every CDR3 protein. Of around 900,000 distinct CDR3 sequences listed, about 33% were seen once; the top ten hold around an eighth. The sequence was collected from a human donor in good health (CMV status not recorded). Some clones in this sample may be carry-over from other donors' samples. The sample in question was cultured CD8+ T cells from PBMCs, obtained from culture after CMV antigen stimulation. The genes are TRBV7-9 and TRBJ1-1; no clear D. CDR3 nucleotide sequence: TGTGCCAGCAGCTTATTCCCCGGGGACACTGAAGCTTTCTTT. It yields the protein CASSLFPGDTEAFF.